The rows below give T cell receptor beta chains drawn from one sample of a study of OX40 agonist ivuxolimab in advanced cancers. Profiling relied on immunoSEQ multiplex PCR, and the TCRdb table lists in-frame clones only, not all of them. The sample has 90,000 to 100,000 clones; nearly 90% are singletons. Source: CD4+ or CD8+ T cells sorted from blood, taken in a trial of the OX40 agonist ivuxolimab. The receptors derive from an adult with an advanced solid tumor such as melanoma, head and neck, liver or kidney cancer. Both conserved end residues are part of each CDR3. The D gene is left open where the match is weak. Clone size appears in some rows only: once, few, many, or a class for an expanded clone.

CASSVDVGTGDYEQYF	TGTGCCAGCAGCGTAGACGTCGGGACAGGAGACTACGAGCAGTACTTC	.	TRBV9	TRBJ2-7	TRBD1
CASSLGRADTQYF	TGTGCCAGCAGCTTAGGGAGGGCAGATACGCAGTATTTT	.	TRBV11-3	TRBJ2-3	.
CASSEVRASNQPQHF	TGTGCCAGCAGTGAAGTAAGGGCTAGCAATCAGCCCCAGCATTTT	.	TRBV2	TRBJ1-5	.
CASSLGVAGTSSTDTQYF	TGCGCCAGCAGCTTGGGGGTAGCGGGTACATCTAGCACAGATACGCAGTATTTT	.	TRBV5-1	TRBJ2-3	TRBD2
CASSLWTRPYNEQFF	TGTGCCAGCAGCTTATGGACCCGGCCGTACAATGAGCAGTTCTTC	.	TRBV13	TRBJ2-1	.
CALTPPSGSYEQYF	TGTGCCTTGACGCCGCCTAGCGGGAGCTACGAGCAGTACTTC	.	TRBV30	TRBJ2-7	TRBD2
CAWSGQGAGAFF	TGTGCCTGGAGTGGACAGGGGGCTGGGGCTTTCTTT	.	TRBV30	TRBJ1-1	TRBD1
CASSLGPNNSPLHF	TGTGCCAGCAGCTTAGGGCCAAATAATTCACCCCTCCACTTT	.	TRBV7-2	TRBJ1-6	.
CASSQERDSPKYF	TGTGCCAGCAGCCAAGAGCGGGACAGCCCCAAGTACTTC	.	TRBV5-4	TRBJ2-4	.
CASSSYRGPRTSYEQYF	TGTGCCAGCAGCTCCTACAGGGGCCCCCGAACCTCCTACGAGCAGTACTTC	.	TRBV7-3	TRBJ2-7	TRBD1
CASSSFGTSVTGELFF	TGTGCCAGCAGTTCGTTCGGGACAAGTGTCACCGGGGAGCTGTTTTTT	.	TRBV5-4	TRBJ2-2	.
CAIGGTGDWHTEAFF	TGTGCCATCGGGGGGACAGGGGACTGGCACACTGAAGCTTTCTTT	once	TRBV10-3	TRBJ1-1	TRBD1
CASSFRDRGETQYF	TGTGCCAGCAGTTTCCGGGACAGGGGAGAGACCCAGTACTTC	.	TRBV27	TRBJ2-5	TRBD1
CATSSGYRDRGYEQYF	TGTGCCACCAGCAGTGGGTACCGGGACAGGGGTTACGAGCAGTACTTC	.	TRBV15	TRBJ2-7	TRBD1
CASSVAAGNGYTF	TGTGCCAGCAGCGTAGCGGCAGGGAATGGCTACACCTTC	.	TRBV9	TRBJ1-2	.
CASSIPYRLQGTYGYTF	TGTGCCAGTAGTATCCCATACCGTCTACAGGGGACCTATGGCTACACCTTC	.	TRBV19	TRBJ1-2	TRBD1
CASASGGEETQYF	TGTGCTAGTGCTAGCGGGGGGGAAGAGACCCAGTACTTC	.	TRBV12-5	TRBJ2-5	TRBD2
CASRDNRGNQPQHF	TGTGCCAGCAGGGACAACAGGGGCAATCAGCCCCAGCATTTT	.	TRBV7-2	TRBJ1-5	.
CAWGEGSYEQYF	TGTGCCTGGGGGGAGGGGTCCTACGAGCAGTACTTC	.	TRBV30	TRBJ2-7	TRBD2
CASSQNPSGQLNTEAFF	TGCGCCAGCAGCCAAAACCCCTCCGGACAGCTGAACACTGAAGCTTTCTTT	.	TRBV4-3	TRBJ1-1	.
CASSLGGSGANVLTF	TGTGCCAGCAGCTTGGGGGGTTCTGGGGCCAACGTCCTGACTTTC	once	TRBV5-4	TRBJ2-6	.
CASKVVGVYAEAFF	TGTGCCAGCAAGGTCGTAGGGGTGTACGCTGAAGCTTTCTTT	.	TRBV2	TRBJ1-1	.
CASSSGGISGSRNEQFF	TGTGCCAGCAGCTCGGGCGGGATTAGCGGGAGTCGAAATGAGCAGTTCTTC	.	TRBV11-2	TRBJ2-1	TRBD2
CASSLSWRGTGANVLTF	TGTGCCAGCAGCTTATCTTGGCGGGGGACTGGGGCCAACGTCCTGACTTTC	.	TRBV7-8	TRBJ2-6	TRBD2
CASSARLAEVTGELFF	TGTGCCAGCTCAGCCAGACTAGCGGAAGTCACCGGGGAGCTGTTTTTT	.	TRBV18	TRBJ2-2	TRBD2
CASRRTSGRETQYF	TGTGCCAGTAGGAGGACTAGCGGGAGAGAGACCCAGTACTTC	.	TRBV19	TRBJ2-5	TRBD2
CARSGEAGELFF	TGTGCCAGAAGCGGGGAAGCGGGGGAGCTGTTTTTT	.	TRBV5-3	TRBJ2-2	.
CASSPQTGRNTEAFF	TGTGCCAGCTCACCGCAGACAGGGCGGAACACTGAAGCTTTCTTT	.	TRBV18	TRBJ1-1	TRBD1
CASSLGKAGGLFKDNEQFF	TGTGCCAGCAGCTTAGGTAAGGCGGGAGGGCTCTTTAAGGACAATGAGCAGTTCTTC	.	TRBV7-6	TRBJ2-1	TRBD2
CASSVGDQPQHF	TGTGCCAGCAGCGTAGGGGATCAGCCCCAGCATTTT	.	TRBV9	TRBJ1-5	.
CAISAHTGLPRDTEAFF	TGTGCCATCAGTGCCCACACAGGGTTACCTAGAGACACTGAAGCTTTCTTT	.	TRBV10-3	TRBJ1-1	.
CASGFLRGLQETQYF	TGTGCTAGTGGTTTTCTCAGGGGGCTTCAAGAGACCCAGTACTTC	.	TRBV12-5	TRBJ2-5	TRBD1
CASSLTSGGNVHEQFF	TGTGCCAGCAGCTTAACTAGCGGGGGGAATGTCCATGAGCAGTTCTTC	.	TRBV7-2	TRBJ2-1	TRBD2
CASSSAGQGNVLTF	TGTGCCAGCAGCTCCGCGGGACAGGGGAACGTCCTGACTTTC	.	TRBV7-3	TRBJ2-6	TRBD1
CASSLFSRDTEAFF	TGTGCCAGCAGTTTATTTTCTAGGGACACTGAAGCTTTCTTT	.	TRBV28	TRBJ1-1	.
CASSQDRTGYSGNTIYF	TGCGCCAGCAGCCAAGATCGCACGGGTTACTCTGGAAACACCATATATTTT	.	TRBV4-3	TRBJ1-3	.
CASSLGGTNTEAFF	TGTGCCAGCAGCTTAGGTGGGACTAACACTGAAGCTTTCTTT	.	TRBV7-2	TRBJ1-1	.
CASSSPGGYEQYF	TGTGCCAGCAGTTCCCCGGGGGGCTACGAGCAGTACTTC	.	TRBV6-6	TRBJ2-7	TRBD2
CASSLKTGMNTEAFF	TGTGCCAGCAGCTTGAAGACAGGCATGAACACTGAAGCTTTCTTT	.	TRBV7-2	TRBJ1-1	.
CAWSVLAGYEQYF	TGTGCCTGGAGTGTGCTAGCGGGCTACGAGCAGTACTTC	.	TRBV30	TRBJ2-7	TRBD2
CASRARTGNNEQFF	TGTGCCAGCAGGGCCCGGACAGGGAACAATGAGCAGTTCTTC	.	TRBV6-5	TRBJ2-1	TRBD1
CASSVGQGLGTIYF	TGTGCCAGTAGTGTGGGACAGGGTCTCGGCACCATATATTTT	.	TRBV19	TRBJ1-3	TRBD1
CASSTGQGHTEAFF	TGCGCCAGCAGCACCGGACAGGGTCACACTGAAGCTTTCTTT	.	TRBV5-1	TRBJ1-1	TRBD1
CASSLLGNSGNTIYF	TGTGCCAGCAGCTTATTGGGTAACTCTGGAAACACCATATATTTT	.	TRBV7-9	TRBJ1-3	.
CASSLRPLTTGGSYEQYF	TGTGCCAGCAGCTTGAGACCGCTTACGACAGGGGGCTCCTACGAGCAGTACTTC	.	TRBV11-2	TRBJ2-7	TRBD1
CASSSPGQGNYGYTF	TGTGCCAGCAGTTCACCGGGACAGGGGAACTATGGCTACACCTTC	.	TRBV27	TRBJ1-2	TRBD1
CASRFNGGSRANEKLFF	TGTGCAAGTCGCTTCAACGGGGGGAGCCGAGCTAATGAAAAACTGTTTTTT	.	TRBV12-2	TRBJ1-4	.
CASSLDYREAFF	TGTGCCAGCAGCTTAGATTATCGAGAAGCTTTCTTT	few	TRBV7-2	TRBJ1-1	.
CASSLMPENTEAFF	TGCGCCAGCAGCTTGATGCCGGAAAACACTGAAGCTTTCTTT	.	TRBV5-1	TRBJ1-1	.
CASSPQEPEAFF	TGTGCCAGCAGCCCCCAGGAACCTGAAGCTTTCTTT	.	TRBV4-2	TRBJ1-1	.
CAWMPGLFYEQYF	TGTGCCTGGATGCCGGGACTTTTCTACGAGCAGTACTTC	once	TRBV30	TRBJ2-7	.
CASSYSAGRRGGYTF	TGTGCCAGCAGTTACTCGGCTGGGAGGAGAGGTGGCTACACCTTC	once	TRBV6-5	TRBJ1-2	.
CASTNRGTTYEQYF	TGTGCCAGCACCAACAGGGGGACGACCTACGAGCAGTACTTC	.	TRBV6-6	TRBJ2-7	TRBD1